The clone carrying this T cell receptor (beta chain) has ten or more counts. Diagnosis was based on clinical symptoms, serum thyroxine, TRAb, thyroid ultrasound and orbital computed tomography. These data originate in a study of Graves' ophthalmopathy and Graves' hyperthyroidism. RNA transcripts were the source from which TCR beta CDR3 regions were amplified. Second-round multiplex PCR followed a first-round RT-PCR using HTBI primers. MiXCR, run by TCRdb on the multiplex PCR reads, gives a single entry per CDR3 protein. The repertoire holds about 500,000 distinct CDR3 sequences, with roughly 40% as singletons. V was clipped by 6 bases and J by 3 bases; unmatched bases: 9. From germline, CDR1 is MNHEY and CDR2 SVGAGI. This CDR3 spans 15 amino acids.

The sequence was collected from an adult man with Graves' hyperthyroidism. Sequencing used peripheral blood or thyroid tissue (not recorded which). This chain joins TRBV6-5 and TRBJ2-7; 9 nucleotides align to TRBD1. CDR3 sequence: CASRQTGTGFYEQYF. CDR3 coding DNA: TGTGCCAGCAGGCAAACCGGGACAGGGTTCTACGAGCAGTACTTC.